The source of this T cell receptor beta chain is a study of T-cell reconstitution after alpha-beta-depleted transplantation in children. V dropped 5 bases and J dropped 2 bases, with 10 bases sitting between them. Germline V lookup: CDR1 SGHNT, CDR2 YYREEE (reference sequence). The CDR3 covers 13 residues. This clonotype was detected ten times or more. Unique molecular identifiers featured in how the TCRbeta library was prepared. TCRdb reprocessed the PCR reads with MiXCR, giving one entry per CDR3 protein. The data show around 800,000 distinct CDR3 sequences, around 17% seen once. The clonotype originates from a male patient between 10 and 17 years old who had a stem cell transplant for acute lymphoblastic leukemia, so the T cells may come from the graft donor. The chain combines TRBV5-4 with TRBJ2-5; D not certain. The sample here was PBMCs, mostly from graft donor cells, taken 360 days after TCRalphabeta/CD19-depleted stem cell transplant. As DNA, the CDR3 is TGTGCCAGCAGTCTCTTACCGCAAGAGACCCAGTACTTC. Translating it yields CASSLLPQETQYF. The full variable domain, with the rest looked up from reference TRBV5-4 and TRBJ2-5, is ETGVTQSPTHLIKTRGQQVTLRCSSQSGHNTVSWYQQALGQGPQFIFQYYREEENGRGNFPPRFSGLQFPNYSSELNVNALELDDSALYLCASSLLPQETQYFGPGTRLLVL.